This is a list of T cell receptor beta chains from one sample in a study of blood T cell repertoires in COVID-19. Assay used: immunoSEQ multiplex PCR; TCRdb lists only in-frame clones, some missing. The sample lists roughly 150,000 clones, roughly 91% occurring once. The material sequenced was peripheral blood. These receptors were taken from a man aged 45-60 years who had recovered from COVID-19. Each CDR3 is given with its conserved first and last residue. The D gene is left open where the match is weak. Only some rows state a clone size, as once, few, many or a class for expanded clones.

abundance,len,d_gene,j_gene,v_gene,CDR3aa,CDR3nt
.,13,.,TRBJ1-1,TRBV4-2,CASSQERDTEAFF,TGTGCCAGCAGCCAAGAACGGGACACTGAAGCTTTCTTT
.,13,TRBD2,TRBJ2-3,TRBV11-2,CAGRGSFTDTQYF,TGTGCCGGGCGGGGGAGTTTCACAGATACGCAGTATTTT
.,15,.,TRBJ2-2,TRBV19,CASHRAVLNTGELFF,TGTGCCAGCCACCGAGCGGTCCTAAACACCGGGGAGCTGTTTTTT
.,13,TRBD1,TRBJ2-7,TRBV6-5,CASRRDRAGEQYF,TGTGCCAGCCGTAGGGACAGGGCTGGGGAGCAGTACTTC
.,12,TRBD1,TRBJ2-3,TRBV6-5,CATRDSHYTQYF,TGTGCCACCAGGGACAGCCACTATACGCAGTATTTT
.,13,.,TRBJ1-2,TRBV25-1,CASSERGTHGYTF,TGTGCCAGCAGTGAACGCGGGACGCATGGCTACACCTTC
.,15,TRBD1,TRBJ1-3,TRBV6-4,CASSRDRGAGNTIYF,TGTGCCAGCAGCCGGGACAGGGGTGCTGGAAACACCATATATTTT
.,18,TRBD1,TRBJ1-1,TRBV5-6,CASSLRRTGAIGSTEAFF,TGTGCCAGCAGCTTACGTAGGACAGGGGCAATCGGGTCCACTGAAGCTTTCTTT
.,16,TRBD2,TRBJ2-3,TRBV6-6,CASSLEAGGLTDTQYF,TGTGCCAGCAGTTTAGAAGCGGGGGGGCTCACAGATACGCAGTATTTT
.,15,TRBD1,TRBJ1-2,TRBV30,CAGLYRDRGAGGYTF,TGTGCCGGACTCTATCGTGACAGGGGGGCGGGCGGCTACACCTTC
.,14,.,TRBJ1-4,TRBV11-2,CASSLLATNEKLFF,TGTGCCAGCAGCTTACTTGCAACTAATGAAAAACTGTTTTTT
.,13,.,TRBJ2-3,TRBV24-1,CATSVAGTDTQYF,TGTGCCACCAGTGTAGCGGGCACAGATACGCAGTATTTT
.,15,TRBD1,TRBJ2-5,TRBV9,CASSVEVGQGETQYF,TGTGCCAGCAGCGTAGAAGTGGGACAGGGAGAGACCCAGTACTTC
.,14,TRBD1,TRBJ2-2,TRBV27,CASSPGTGKGELFF,TGTGCCAGCAGCCCCGGGACAGGGAAAGGGGAGCTGTTTTTT
.,15,.,TRBJ1-1,TRBV15,CATSRDGTLNTEAFF,TGTGCCACCAGCAGAGATGGGACATTGAACACTGAAGCTTTCTTT
.,16,TRBD2,TRBJ2-3,TRBV5-4,CASSLVASGGTDTQYF,TGTGCCAGCAGCTTGGTTGCTAGCGGGGGCACAGATACGCAGTATTTT
few,16,TRBD2,TRBJ2-1,TRBV24-1,CATSLGTSGNGNEQFF,TGTGCCACCTCCCTAGGGACTAGCGGGAATGGGAATGAGCAGTTCTTC